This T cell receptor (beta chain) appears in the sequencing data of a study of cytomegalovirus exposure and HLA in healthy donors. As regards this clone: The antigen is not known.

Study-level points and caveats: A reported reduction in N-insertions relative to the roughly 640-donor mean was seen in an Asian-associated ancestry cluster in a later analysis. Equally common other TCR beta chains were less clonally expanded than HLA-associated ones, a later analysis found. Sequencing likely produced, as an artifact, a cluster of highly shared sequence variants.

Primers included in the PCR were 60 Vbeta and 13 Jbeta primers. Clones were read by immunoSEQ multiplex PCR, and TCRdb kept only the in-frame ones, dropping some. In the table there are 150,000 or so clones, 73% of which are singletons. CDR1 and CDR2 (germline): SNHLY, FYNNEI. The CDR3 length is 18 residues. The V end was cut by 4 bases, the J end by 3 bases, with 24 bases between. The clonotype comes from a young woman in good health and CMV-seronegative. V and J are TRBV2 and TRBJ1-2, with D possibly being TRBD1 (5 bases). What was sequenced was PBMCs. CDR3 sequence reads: CASSASRGLVISDYGYTF. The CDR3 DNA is TGTGCCAGCAGTGCCTCTCGGGGGTTGGTTATTTCTGACTATGGCTACACCTTC.